The source of this TCR beta chain is a study of T cell responses to AZD1222 COVID-19 vaccine. Concerning this clone itself: What it binds is not known.

Study-level findings and limits: The repertoires were collected only after the peak T cell response. Donors were chiefly white British, with a greater number of females, and clonal diversity was perhaps underestimated. Vaccine-associated CD4 TCRs ranged over spike, dominating at 160-218 and 743-854. Elevations in Spike-specific TCR breadth and depth followed administration of two AZD1222 doses.

Sequenced by immunoSEQ multiplex PCR; TCRdb stores in-frame clones only, minus some. Of about 120,000 clones listed, about nine tenths are singletons. The V end was cut by 7 bases, the J end by 4 bases, with 16 bases between. The CDR3 has 14 amino acids. Germline CDR1 reads LNHDA; CDR2 reads SQIVND (reference sequence). The specimen was peripheral blood, collected on day 0 of MenACWY control vaccination. The origin of this receptor is an adult in good health. The chain employs TRBV19 and TRBJ1-1; possibly TRBD1 for D (5 bases). The CDR3 loop is CASIPGPGGTEAFF. The CDR3 DNA reads as TGTGCCAGTATCCCGGGACCCGGGGGCACTGAAGCTTTCTTT.